The following is a TCR beta chain sequence with its context. Its specificity is not known. It may be a read error: a sequence one base away is much more abundant. The germline V gene has CDR1 ENHRY and CDR2 SYGVKD. The CDR3 loop spans 13 amino acids. V gave up 10 bases and J gave up 0 bases, with 10 bases separating them. Ophthalmopathic donors had moderate-to-severe activity, CAS ≥3 and NOSPECS ≥4, with disease that had lasted under 3 months. The authors diagnosed from clinical symptoms, serum thyroxine, TRAb, thyroid ultrasound and orbital computed tomography. Amplification of the TCR beta CDR3 regions used RNA transcripts (as template). HTBI primers primed a first-round RT-PCR, and a second-round multiplex PCR followed. TCRdb passed the multiplex PCR reads through MiXCR, listing each CDR3 protein once. The repertoire includes approximately 700,000 distinct CDR3 sequences, approximately 39% of them detected once, and 3% to 4% sits in the top ten.

The source of the sample is a study of Graves' ophthalmopathy and Graves' hyperthyroidism. Study-wide points: The model achieved over 60% sensitivity and less than 85% specificity for ophthalmopathy progression.

Sequenced material: peripheral blood. The gene calls are TRBV10-3 and TRBJ1-5; D not certain. This clonotype was obtained from an adult man with Graves' ophthalmopathy. In DNA form, the CDR3 reads TGTGCCAGCAGGCCATGTAGCAATCAGCCCCAGCATTTT. Translating it yields CASRPCSNQPQHF.